This TCR beta chain was recovered during a study of blood T cell repertoires in COVID-19 (dated by TCRdb to 2019 to 2021). Study-wide context: Collaborator samples came from the United States, Italy and Spain and covered acute and convalescent phases of COVID-19. The prospective study material was composed of cDNA or gDNA derived from T cells, B-cell-depleted T cells, or PBMCs. Deeply sampled blood TCRbeta repertoires from subjects exposed to, actively infected with, or recovered from COVID-19 were included in the dataset. A freely available public database, intended as a resource for researchers studying the immune response to SARS-CoV-2, is where the repertoires were released. Samples were obtained from the ongoing ImmuneRACE study (first 160 participants) and from 1,254 subjects provided by 6 global collaborators. A de-identified subject ID, COVID-19 status, age in years and sex were almost always included in the sample metadata. Where available, HLA class I and class II types were taken from metadata supplied by the sample provider and were not determined by assay-based typing. General conclusions and limits of the study: How much clinical and demographic metadata was included differed by source and by participant, and the metadata was provided uncurated.

Collaborating institutions collected whole blood in K2EDTA tubes following their own protocols. For TCRbeta analysis, collaborator samples were shipped as frozen whole blood, as isolated PBMCs, or as DNA extracted from either sample type. The germline V gene specifies WSHSY as CDR1 and SAAADI as CDR2. Trimming removed 3 bases from V and 0 bases from J, leaving 7 bases between the germline ends. CDR3 length: 14 amino acids, cysteine to phenylalanine. Only the CDR3 DNA stays, 42 bases, in frame from base 1. TCRbeta CDR3 regions were amplified from genomic DNA using the immunoSEQ Assay, a bias-controlled multiplex PCR. The source study handled its data this way. The number of nucleated cells in each sample was estimated from the amplification of reference gene primers within the assay. To quantify the absolute abundance of each unique TCRbeta CDR3 rearrangement, sequence reads were collapsed and filtered. Productive Simpson clonality was computed per sample as the square root of Simpson's diversity index over productive rearrangements. TCRdb stores this immuneACCESS table with in-frame sequences only. Part of the clones is absent; in the studies checked, under half of the shortfall reflects unresolved V genes, and no reason is known for the rest. For V, J and clone size, that table is used; D and trimming come from the DNA. Here the sample has 200,000 to 300,000 clones; roughly 84% occur a single time. The ten largest clones take up 8% to 9.5% of the sample.

To note about this clone: It lacks a known antigen. Base qualities are missing; no much larger clone stands one base away.

The TCR sequence derives from a human donor in a cohort sampled during active COVID-19. Sequenced material: peripheral blood. Rearrangement joined TRBV10-2 to TRBJ2-3; the D gene is unclear. The DNA sequence is given as TGCGCCAGCAGTGAACTCCCAAGCACAGATACGCAGTATTTT. This yields the protein CASSELPSTDTQYF.